What follows is one T cell receptor beta chain and its context. The antigen remains unidentified. This sample stems from a study of cytomegalovirus exposure and HLA in healthy donors. TCRdb keeps only in-frame clones here, not all; method: immunoSEQ multiplex PCR. The sample shows about 300,000 clones, around 89% of them seen only once. Whole-study results and caveats: Reportedly, cytomegalovirus status was diagnosed with high sensitivity and specificity.

The sequencing input was PBMCs. The clonotype comes from a woman aged 18-29 years in good health and CMV-seronegative.

CDR3 DNA: TGTGCCAGCAGTTTTCCCACAGGGTATAGCAATCAGCCCCAGCATTTT. This encodes CASSFPTGYSNQPQHF. V is TRBV28 and J is TRBJ1-5; D might be TRBD1 (6 bases). V was pared by 3 bases and J by 0 bases, with 12 bases between. Germline CDR1 and CDR2: MDHEN and SYDVKM. This CDR3 is built from 16 residues.